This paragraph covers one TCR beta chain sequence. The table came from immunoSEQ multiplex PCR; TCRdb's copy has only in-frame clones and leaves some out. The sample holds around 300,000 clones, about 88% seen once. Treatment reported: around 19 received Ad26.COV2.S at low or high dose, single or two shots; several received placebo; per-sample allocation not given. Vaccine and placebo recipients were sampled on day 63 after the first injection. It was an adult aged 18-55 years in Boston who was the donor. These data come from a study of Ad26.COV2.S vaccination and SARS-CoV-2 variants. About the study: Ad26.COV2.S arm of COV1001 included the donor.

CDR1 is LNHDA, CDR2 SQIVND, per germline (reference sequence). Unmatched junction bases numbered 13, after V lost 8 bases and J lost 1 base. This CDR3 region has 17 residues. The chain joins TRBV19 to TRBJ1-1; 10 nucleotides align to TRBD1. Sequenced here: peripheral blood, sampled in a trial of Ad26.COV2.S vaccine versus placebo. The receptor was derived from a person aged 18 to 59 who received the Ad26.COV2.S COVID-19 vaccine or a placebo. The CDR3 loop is CASQDGGTGVENTEAFF. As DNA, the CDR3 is TGTGCCAGTCAGGACGGGGGGACAGGGGTTGAGAACACTGAAGCTTTCTTT.